The 7 T cell receptor beta chains in this list originate from one sample, sequenced in a study of naive and memory T cell subsets. The beta constant-region primer was an equimolar mix of two oligonucleotides covering TRBC1 and TRBC2. Nested alpha and beta constant-region primers with the SP2 primer drove four PCR rounds on ligated cDNA. TCRdb passed the UMI-ligation and nested PCR reads through MiXCR, listing each CDR3 protein once. This table holds some 16,000 distinct CDR3 sequences, about 9% found once. Sample: central memory CD8+ T cells from blood. The origin of the receptors is a human donor in good health.

The rearrangement links TRBV7-2 to TRBJ2-1, with TRBD2 identical over 7 bases. The V and J ends lost 1 base and 4 bases, in that order; junction bases with no gene match: 4. Per the germline V gene, CDR1 is SGHTA and CDR2 is FQGNSA. The CDR3 loop spans 15 amino acids. CDR3 bases: TGTGCCAGCAGCTTAGGGAGCGGGACGTACAATGAGCAGTTCTTC. Its protein product is CASSLGSGTYNEQFF.

This clonotype was detected a few times. The CDR3 DNA reads as TGTGCCAGCAGTTTAGACAGTGCAGCTAACTATGGCTACACCTTC. It yields the protein CASSLDSAANYGYTF. The chain joins TRBV27 to TRBJ1-2, with a possible D match to TRBD1 (5 bases). V lost 2 bases to trimming and J lost 0 bases, with 10 bases between them. Germline V gives CDR1 MNHEY, CDR2 SMNVEV (reference sequence). This CDR3 contains 15 residues.

The rearrangement uses TRBV4-3 and TRBJ2-3; D remains unclear. The germline V gene encodes CDR1 LGHNA and CDR2 YSLEER. The CDR3 spans 14 residues. V lost 4 bases and J lost 6, with 14 bases in between. Here the CDR3 reads CASSLGHDTDTQYF. The CDR3 DNA reads TGCGCCAGCAGCCTTGGTCACGATACGGATACGCAGTATTTT.

The chain has TRBV4-2 and TRBJ2-7, with 10 bases aligning to TRBD2. J was trimmed by 2 bases and V by 6 bases; bases with no gene match: 4. The length of the CDR3 is 14 residues. CDR1 and CDR2 from the germline V gene are LGHNA and YNFKEQ. The CDR3 reads CASSLAGEPYEQYF. The CDR3 coding sequence is TGTGCCAGCAGTCTAGCGGGAGAACCCTACGAGCAGTACTTC.

This clonotype was detected many times. The chain uses TRBV7-9 and TRBJ2-7; D tentatively fits TRBD1 or TRBD2 (6 bases each). There are 15 residues in the CDR3. Germline V lookup: CDR1 SEHNR, CDR2 FQNEAQ (reference sequence). The ends were cut back, 1 base at V and 6 bases at J, with 16 bases in the middle. For the CDR3, the DNA is TGTGCCAGCAGCTTAGGGGGGCTAGCGATAACCGAGCAGTACTTC. The encoded protein is CASSLGGLAITEQYF.

The chain has TRBV7-9 and TRBJ1-1, with unresolved D. This CDR3 is built from 12 residues. Germline V gene data show CDR1 as SEHNR and CDR2 as FQNEAQ (reference sequence). V was cut by 8 bases and J by 2 bases, with 9 bases left in between. For the CDR3, the DNA is TGTGCCAGCGAGGGTCTTAACACTGAAGCTTTCTTT. Translating gives CASEGLNTEAFF.

Only a few counts were recorded for this clonotype. The chain links TRBV7-8 to TRBJ2-7; D not resolved. Deletions cut 1 base from V and 3 bases from J, with 13 bases between. The CDR3 has 15 residues. Germline loops: CDR1 SGHVS, CDR2 FQNEAQ. The CDR3 here is CASSLVVAENYEQYF. The CDR3 DNA sequence: TGTGCCAGCAGCTTAGTAGTGGCGGAGAACTACGAGCAGTACTTC. The variable domain in full, completed from reference TRBV7-8 and TRBJ2-7, reads GAGVSQSPRYKVAKRGQDVALRCDPISGHVSLFWYQQALGQGPEFLTYFQNEAQLDKSGLPSDRFFAERPEGSVSTLKIQRTQQEDSAVYLCASSLVVAENYEQYFGPGTRLTVT.